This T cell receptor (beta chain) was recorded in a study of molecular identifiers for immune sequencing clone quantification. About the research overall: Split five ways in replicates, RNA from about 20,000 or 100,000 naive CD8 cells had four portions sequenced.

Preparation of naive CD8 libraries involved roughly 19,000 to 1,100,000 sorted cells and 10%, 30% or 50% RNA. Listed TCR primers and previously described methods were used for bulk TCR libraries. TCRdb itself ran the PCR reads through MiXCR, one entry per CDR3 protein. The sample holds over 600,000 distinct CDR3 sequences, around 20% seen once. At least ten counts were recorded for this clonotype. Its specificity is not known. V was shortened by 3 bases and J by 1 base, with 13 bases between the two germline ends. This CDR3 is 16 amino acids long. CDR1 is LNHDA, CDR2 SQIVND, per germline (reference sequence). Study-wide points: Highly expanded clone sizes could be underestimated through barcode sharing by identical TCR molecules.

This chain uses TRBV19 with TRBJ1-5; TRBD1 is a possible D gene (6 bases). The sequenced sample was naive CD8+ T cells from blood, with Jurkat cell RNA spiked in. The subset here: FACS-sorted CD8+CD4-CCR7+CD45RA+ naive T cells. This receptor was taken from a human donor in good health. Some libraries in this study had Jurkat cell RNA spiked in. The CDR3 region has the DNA TGTGCCAGTAGTATCCCCCGGGACAAAAGCAATCAGCCCCAGCATTTT. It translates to CASSIPRDKSNQPQHF.